The next 8 T cell receptor beta chains were all read from a single sample in a study of cytomegalovirus exposure and HLA in healthy donors. PCR involved 60 Vbeta and 13 Jbeta primers. This table comes from immunoSEQ multiplex PCR, and its TCRdb copy is limited to in-frame clones, with some not included. The table lists fewer than 200,000 clones, approximately 71% of them singletons, with roughly 4.4% in the top ten. Input material: PBMCs. These receptors all come from a young woman in good health and CMV-seropositive.

The chain combines TRBV7-9 with TRBJ2-7, with D tentatively TRBD1 (5 bases). CDR3 length: 16 amino acids. Germline CDR1 is SEHNR and CDR2 is FQNEAQ (reference sequence). The ends were cut back, 4 bases at V and 2 bases at J, with 18 bases in the middle. CDR3 region: CASSSPTDSMTYEQYF. DNA of the CDR3: TGTGCCAGCAGCTCCCCGACAGACTCGATGACCTACGAGCAGTACTTC.

V is TRBV29-1 and J is TRBJ2-1; TRBD1 matches 8 bases. V gave up 6 bases and J gave up 3 bases; unmatched junction bases: 7. Germline V gene data show CDR1 as SQVTM and CDR2 as ANQGSEA. The CDR3 sequence is 14 residues long. CDR3 protein: CSVEPGTGYNEQFF. The CDR3 nucleotides read TGCAGCGTCGAACCCGGGACAGGCTACAATGAGCAGTTCTTC.

The chain links TRBV9 to TRBJ2-2; D may be TRBD1 (5 bases). The germline V gene encodes CDR1 SGDLS and CDR2 YYNGEE. This CDR3 is built from 14 residues. Deletions cut 10 bases from V and 5 bases from J, with 18 bases between. CDR3 residues: CAVSQGQGTGELFF. CDR3 nucleotides: TGTGCCGTATCCCAGGGCCAGGGTACCGGGGAGCTGTTTTTT. The whole variable domain, remainder taken from reference TRBV9 and TRBJ2-2, is DSGVTQTPKHLITATGQRVTLRCSPRSGDLSVYWYQQSLDQGLQFLIQYYNGEERAKGNILERFSAQQFPDLHSELNLSSLELGDSALYFCAVSQGQGTGELFFGEGSRLTVL.

The chain links TRBV27 to TRBJ2-7, with a weak D call TRBD1 (5 bases). The germline CDR1 and CDR2 sequences are MNHEY and SMNVEV (reference sequence). The CDR3 extends over 14 amino acids. Between the trimmed V and J ends, which lost 6 bases and 6 bases, there was a span of 18 bases. The CDR3 here is CASRGPYIGSEQYF. The DNA of the CDR3 is TGTGCCAGCAGGGGGCCCTATATTGGGTCCGAGCAGTACTTC.

A single count supports this clone. The chain uses TRBV5-1 and TRBJ1-6; D is possibly TRBD1 (5 bases). The CDR3 sequence is 16 residues long. Per germline, CDR1 SGHRS and CDR2 YFSETQ. Trimming removed 4 bases at V and 5 bases at J, with 16 bases between. The CDR3 DNA reads as TGCGCCAGCAGCATTGGTGGGGGGGTGGATAATTCACCCCTCCACTTT. Residues: CASSIGGGVDNSPLHF.

The V and J genes are TRBV27 and TRBJ2-4, with D perhaps TRBD1 (6 bases). Germline lookup yields CDR1 MNHEY and CDR2 SMNVEV (reference sequence). With 4 bases removed from V and 6 bases from J, the gap between germline ends came to 22 bases. The CDR3 consists of 17 residues. In DNA, the CDR3 is TGTGCCAGCAGTTCGGAGTTATTGGGGGCTAATGGAAACATTCAGTACTTC. Protein sequence: CASSSELLGANGNIQYF.

The V and J genes are TRBV2 and TRBJ2-7; D is uncertain. Trimming took off 7 bases at V and 0 bases at J, with 10 bases between the two ends. The CDR3 sequence is 13 residues long. The germline gives CDR1 SNHLY, CDR2 FYNNEI. The CDR3 bases are TGTGCCAGCACCGTAAATTTCTCCTACGAGCAGTACTTC. Translation gives CASTVNFSYEQYF.

The V gene is TRBV5-1, the J gene TRBJ2-1; the match to TRBD2 covers 8 bases. Trimming removed 2 bases from V and 8 bases from J; junction bases left unmatched: 15. Germline CDR1 SGHRS, CDR2 YFSETQ. CDR3 size: 17 residues. The CDR3 region has the DNA TGCGCCAGCAGCTTACAAGCCGCTGGACTAGCCCTTGATGAGCAGTTCTTC. Residues: CASSLQAAGLALDEQFF.